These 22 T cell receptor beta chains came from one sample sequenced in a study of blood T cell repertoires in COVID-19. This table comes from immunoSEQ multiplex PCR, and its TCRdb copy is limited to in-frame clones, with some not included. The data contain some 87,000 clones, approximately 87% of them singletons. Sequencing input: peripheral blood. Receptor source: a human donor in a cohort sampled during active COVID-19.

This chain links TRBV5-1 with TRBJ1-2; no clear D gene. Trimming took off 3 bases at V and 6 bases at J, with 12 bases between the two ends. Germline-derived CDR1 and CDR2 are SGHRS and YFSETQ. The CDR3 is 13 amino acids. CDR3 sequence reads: CASSSMVQDGYTF. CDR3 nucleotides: TGCGCCAGCAGCTCGATGGTCCAGGATGGCTACACCTTC.

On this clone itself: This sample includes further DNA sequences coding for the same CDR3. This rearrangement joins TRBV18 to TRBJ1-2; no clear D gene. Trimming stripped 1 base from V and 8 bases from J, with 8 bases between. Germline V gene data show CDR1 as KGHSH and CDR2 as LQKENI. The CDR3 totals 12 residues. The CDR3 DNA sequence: TGTGCCAGCTCACCACGGGAGGAAGGCTACACCTTC. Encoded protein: CASSPREEGYTF.

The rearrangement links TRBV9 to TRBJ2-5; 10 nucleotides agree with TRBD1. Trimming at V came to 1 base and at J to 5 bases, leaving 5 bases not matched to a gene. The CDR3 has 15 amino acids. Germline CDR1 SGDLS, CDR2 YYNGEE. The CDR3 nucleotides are TGTGCCAGCAGCGTACGGGGACAGGGGTGGGAGACCCAGTACTTC. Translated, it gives CASSVRGQGWETQYF.

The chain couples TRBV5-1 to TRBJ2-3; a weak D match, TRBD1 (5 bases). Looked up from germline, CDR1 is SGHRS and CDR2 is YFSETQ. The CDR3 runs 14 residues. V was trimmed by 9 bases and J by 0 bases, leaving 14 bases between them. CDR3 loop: CATGRGSSTDTQYF. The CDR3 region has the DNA TGCGCCACGGGTAGGGGCTCTAGCACAGATACGCAGTATTTT.

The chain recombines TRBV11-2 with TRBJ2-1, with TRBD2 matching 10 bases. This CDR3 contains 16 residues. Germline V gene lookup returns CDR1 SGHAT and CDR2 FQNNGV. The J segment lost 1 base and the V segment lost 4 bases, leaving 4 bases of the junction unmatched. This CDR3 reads CASSSLAGGSYNEQFF. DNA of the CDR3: TGTGCCAGCAGCTCATTAGCGGGGGGATCCTACAATGAGCAGTTCTTC.

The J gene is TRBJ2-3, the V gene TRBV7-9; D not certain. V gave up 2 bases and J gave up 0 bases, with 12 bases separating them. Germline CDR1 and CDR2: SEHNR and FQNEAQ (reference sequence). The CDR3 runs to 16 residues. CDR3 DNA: TGTGCCAGCAGCTTATTGGGCAGTCGAAGCACAGATACGCAGTATTTT. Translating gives CASSLLGSRSTDTQYF.

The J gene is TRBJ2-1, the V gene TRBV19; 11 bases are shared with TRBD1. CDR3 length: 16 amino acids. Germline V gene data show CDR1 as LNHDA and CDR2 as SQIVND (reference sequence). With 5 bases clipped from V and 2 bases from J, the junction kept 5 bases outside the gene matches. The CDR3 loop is CASSPKGQGAYNEQFF. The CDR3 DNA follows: TGTGCCAGTAGTCCTAAGGGACAGGGGGCCTACAATGAGCAGTTCTTC.

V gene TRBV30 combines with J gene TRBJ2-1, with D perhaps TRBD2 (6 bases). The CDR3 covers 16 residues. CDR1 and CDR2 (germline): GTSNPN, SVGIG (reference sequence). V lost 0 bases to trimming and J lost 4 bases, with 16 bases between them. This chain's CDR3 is CAWSVRGRGMYNEQFF. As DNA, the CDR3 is TGTGCCTGGAGTGTACGTGGACGGGGGATGTACAATGAGCAGTTCTTC.

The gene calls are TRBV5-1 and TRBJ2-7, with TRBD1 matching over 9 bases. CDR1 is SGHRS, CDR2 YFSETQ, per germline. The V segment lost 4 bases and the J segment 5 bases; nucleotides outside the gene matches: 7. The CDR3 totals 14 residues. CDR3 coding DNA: TGCGCCAGCAGCCGGGACAGGGAGACGCACGAGCAGTACTTC. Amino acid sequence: CASSRDRETHEQYF.

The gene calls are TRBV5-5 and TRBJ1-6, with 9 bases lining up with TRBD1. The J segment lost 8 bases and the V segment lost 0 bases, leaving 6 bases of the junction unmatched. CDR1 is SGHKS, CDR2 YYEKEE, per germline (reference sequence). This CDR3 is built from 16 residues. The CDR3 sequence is CASSLAGTGFDSPLHF. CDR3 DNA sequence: TGTGCCAGCAGCTTGGCCGGGACAGGGTTCGATTCACCCCTCCACTTT.

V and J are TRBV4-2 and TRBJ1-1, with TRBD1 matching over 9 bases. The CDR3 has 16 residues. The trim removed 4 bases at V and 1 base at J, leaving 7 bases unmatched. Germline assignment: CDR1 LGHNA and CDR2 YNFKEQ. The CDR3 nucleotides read TGTGCCAGCAGCCTAGAATCGACAGGGGGGAACACTGAAGCTTTCTTT. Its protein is CASSLESTGGNTEAFF.

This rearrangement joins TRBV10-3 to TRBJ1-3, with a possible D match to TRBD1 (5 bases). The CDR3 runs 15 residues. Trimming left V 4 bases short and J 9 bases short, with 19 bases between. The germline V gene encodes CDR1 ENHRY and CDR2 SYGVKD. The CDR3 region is CAISAGRSSNATIYF. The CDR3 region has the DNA TGTGCCATCAGTGCAGGGAGGTCGTCGAATGCCACCATATATTTT.

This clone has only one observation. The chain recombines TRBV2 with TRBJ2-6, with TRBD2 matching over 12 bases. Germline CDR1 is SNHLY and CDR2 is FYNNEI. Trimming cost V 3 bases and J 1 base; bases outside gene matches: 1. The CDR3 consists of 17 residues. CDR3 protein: CASSDLAGGSGANVLTF. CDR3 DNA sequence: TGTGCCAGCAGTGATCTAGCGGGGGGGTCTGGGGCCAACGTCCTGACTTTC. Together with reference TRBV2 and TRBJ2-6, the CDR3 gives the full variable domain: EPEVTQTPSHQVTQMGQEVILRCVPISNHLYFYWYRQILGQKVEFLVSFYNNEISEKSEIFDDQFSVERPDGSNFTLKIRSTKLEDSAMYFCASSDLAGGSGANVLTFGAGSRLTVL.

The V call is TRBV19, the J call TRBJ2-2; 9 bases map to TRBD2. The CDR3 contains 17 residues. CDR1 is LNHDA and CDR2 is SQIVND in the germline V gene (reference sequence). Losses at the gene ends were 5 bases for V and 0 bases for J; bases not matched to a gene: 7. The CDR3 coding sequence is TGTGCCAGTAGTTATCCAGCGGGGGGAGCGAACACCGGGGAGCTGTTTTTT. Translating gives CASSYPAGGANTGELFF.

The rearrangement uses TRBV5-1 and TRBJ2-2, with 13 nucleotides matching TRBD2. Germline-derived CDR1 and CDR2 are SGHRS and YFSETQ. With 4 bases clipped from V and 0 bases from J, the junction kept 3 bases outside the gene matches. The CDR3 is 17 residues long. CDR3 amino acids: CASSPLAGGPNTGELFF. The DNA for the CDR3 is TGCGCCAGCAGCCCACTAGCGGGGGGGCCGAACACCGGGGAGCTGTTTTTT. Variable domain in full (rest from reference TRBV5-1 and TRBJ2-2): KAGVTQTPRYLIKTRGQQVTLSCSPISGHRSVSWYQQTPGQGLQFLFEYFSETQRNKGNFPGRFSGRQFSNSRSEMNVSTLELGDSALYLCASSPLAGGPNTGELFFGEGSRLTVL.

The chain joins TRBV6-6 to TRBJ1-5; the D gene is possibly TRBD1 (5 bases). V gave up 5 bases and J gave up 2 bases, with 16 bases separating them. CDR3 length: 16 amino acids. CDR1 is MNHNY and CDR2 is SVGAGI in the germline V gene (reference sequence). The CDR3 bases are TGTGCCAGCAGTCCACGGGTAGGGGCGGGCAATCAGCCCCAGCATTTT. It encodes CASSPRVGAGNQPQHF.

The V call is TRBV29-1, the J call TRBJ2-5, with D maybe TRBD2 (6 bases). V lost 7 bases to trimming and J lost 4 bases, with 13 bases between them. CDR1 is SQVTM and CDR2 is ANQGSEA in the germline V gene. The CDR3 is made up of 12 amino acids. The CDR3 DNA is TGCAGCGACCGCAAGGGAGGAGAGACCCAGTACTTC. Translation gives CSDRKGGETQYF.

The CDR3 nucleotides read TGTGCCAGCAGCTTAGGTTCAGGGGGCGGCTATGGCTACACCTTC. Protein product: CASSLGSGGGYGYTF. The chain combines TRBV7-9 with TRBJ1-2, with 8 bases fitting TRBD1. Looked up from germline, CDR1 is SEHNR and CDR2 is FQNEAQ (reference sequence). V lost 1 base, J lost 4 bases, and 5 bases stayed unmatched. This CDR3 comprises 15 residues.

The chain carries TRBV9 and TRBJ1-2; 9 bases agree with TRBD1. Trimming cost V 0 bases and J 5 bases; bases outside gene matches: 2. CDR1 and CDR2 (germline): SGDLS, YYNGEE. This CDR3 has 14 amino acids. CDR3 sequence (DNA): TGTGCCAGCAGCGTAGAAGGGACAGGGTATGGCTACACCTTC. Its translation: CASSVEGTGYGYTF.

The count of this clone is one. This CDR3 is CASSQDEAGVYNEQFF. CDR3 sequence (DNA): TGCGCCAGCAGCCAAGATGAGGCGGGGGTCTACAATGAGCAGTTCTTC. This chain links TRBV4-3 with TRBJ2-1; 7 nucleotides match TRBD2. The CDR3 spans 16 residues. The ends lost 0 bases at V and 3 bases at J; junction bases unmatched: 5. Germline V gene sequence: CDR1 LGHNA, CDR2 YSLEER.

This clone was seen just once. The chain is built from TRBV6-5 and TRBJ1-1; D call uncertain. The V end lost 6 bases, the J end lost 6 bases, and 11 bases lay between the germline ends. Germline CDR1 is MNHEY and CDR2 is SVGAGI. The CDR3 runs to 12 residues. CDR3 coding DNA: TGTGCCAGCAGATCAACGTGGCCTGAAGCTTTCTTT. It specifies CASRSTWPEAFF.

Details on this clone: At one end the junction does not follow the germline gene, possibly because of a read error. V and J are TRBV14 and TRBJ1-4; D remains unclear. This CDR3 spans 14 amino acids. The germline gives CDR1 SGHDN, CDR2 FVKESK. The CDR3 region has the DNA TGTGCCAGCAGCCAAGATCTTGGTGGTCGAAAAACTGTTTTT. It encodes CASSQDLGGRKTVF.